These T cell receptor beta chains were read from a single sample in a study of T cell changes during pregnancy in multiple sclerosis. Profiled with immunoSEQ multiplex PCR; TCRdb holds only in-frame clones, not every one. The sample shows around 40,000 clones, 92% of them seen only once. Specimen: CD4+ T cells from peripheral blood mononuclear cells, collected in the third trimester of pregnancy. Source of these receptors: a female donor with multiple sclerosis, enrolled in a pregnancy study. The conserved cysteine and the conserved F or W are not part of the CDR3 here. Each record gives: CDR3 length, D gene, V gene, J gene, clone size, CDR3 protein. D genes are given only for firm matches. Clone size is stated in some rows and not others, as once, few, many or a class when expanded.

12	TRBD1	TRBV2	TRBJ2-1	.	ASSEGQGYNEQF
10	.	TRBV30	TRBJ2-1	.	AWSDDKNEQF
13	.	TRBV5-1	TRBJ2-5	.	ASSTGQTDRETQY
9	.	TRBV6-1	TRBJ2-7	.	ASKSGYKQY
14	.	TRBV11-2	TRBJ2-3	.	ASSLLGDFFTDTQY
14	TRBD2	TRBV25-1	TRBJ2-3	.	ASSQPSSGRRDTQY
13	TRBD2	TRBV9	TRBJ2-2	.	ASSVSGSFTGELF
15	TRBD2	TRBV5-3	TRBJ2-3	.	ARSAKRLAGRSDTQY
12	.	TRBV6-6	TRBJ1-1	.	ASSYLLGDTEAF
12	.	TRBV29-1	TRBJ2-3	.	SVAGSGATDTQY
14	.	TRBV27	TRBJ2-6	once	ASSLSQGGGANVLT
13	TRBD2	TRBV6-1	TRBJ2-2	.	ASMGTRFSTGELF